A single sample gave rise to the 24 T cell receptor beta chains below, sequenced in a study of lymphopenia after photon versus proton radiotherapy. TCRdb's copy holds only in-frame clones and misses some; the assay was immunoSEQ multiplex PCR. This sample has roughly 29,000 clones, with approximately 90% found just once. The starting material was peripheral blood, obtained from a patient treated with proton-based radiotherapy. The receptors originated from a woman in her sixties with cholangiocarcinoma. Some clones in this sample may be carry-over from other donors' samples.

The genes are TRBV5-5 and TRBJ2-7; possible D gene TRBD1, 6 bases. Germline values: CDR1 SGHKS, CDR2 YYEKEE (reference sequence). The V gene lost 4 bases and the J gene lost 6 bases, with 20 bases spanning the gap. This CDR3 is 15 amino acids long. CDR3 nucleotide sequence: TGTGCCAGCAGCAGTCTCCGGACAGCGATAATCGAGCAGTACTTC. Its protein is CASSSLRTAIIEQYF. The full variable domain, its missing parts supplied by reference TRBV5-5 and TRBJ2-7, is DAGVTQSPTHLIKTRGQQVTLRCSPISGHKSVSWYQQVLGQGPQFIFQYYEKEERGRGNFPDRFSARQFPNYSSELNVNALLLGDSALYLCASSSLRTAIIEQYFGPGTRLTVT.

This rearrangement joins TRBV2 to TRBJ2-3, with 10 bases that match TRBD2. V shed 9 bases and J 6 bases; nucleotides not matched to a gene: 6. This CDR3 is 13 amino acids long. From germline, CDR1 is SNHLY and CDR2 FYNNEI. The CDR3 DNA reads TGTGCCAGTAGCGGGAGGAATAGGGATACGCAGTATTTT. It translates to CASSGRNRDTQYF.

The rearrangement uses TRBV18 and TRBJ1-5; D remains unclear. V gave up 6 bases and J gave up 2 bases, with 17 bases separating them. Looked up from germline, CDR1 is KGHSH and CDR2 is LQKENI. This CDR3 spans 16 amino acids. Here the CDR3 reads CASSPWSRSGNQPQHF. In nucleotides, the CDR3 is TGTGCCAGCTCCCCTTGGAGCCGGTCGGGCAATCAGCCCCAGCATTTT.

V and J are TRBV27 and TRBJ2-7; D gene ambiguous. CDR3 size: 16 residues. CDR1 is MNHEY and CDR2 is SMNVEV in the germline V gene (reference sequence). Trimming left V 3 bases short and J 6 bases short, with 21 bases between. The CDR3 reads CASSFIQRVNSREQYF. The CDR3 DNA is TGTGCCAGCAGTTTTATTCAGAGAGTTAACAGCCGCGAGCAGTACTTC.

In its sample, this clone was seen once. The rearrangement joins TRBV7-2 to TRBJ1-5, with D unclear. The V gene's germline CDR1 is SGHTA and CDR2 FQGNSA. The ends were cut back, 5 bases at V and 3 bases at J, with 5 bases in the middle. The CDR3 is made up of 12 amino acids. The CDR3 region is CASSLPNQPQHF. The DNA of the CDR3 is TGTGCCAGCAGCCTCCCCAATCAGCCCCAGCATTTT. Combining the CDR3 with reference TRBV7-2 and TRBJ1-5 gives the whole variable domain GAGVSQSPSNKVTEKGKDVELRCDPISGHTALYWYRQSLGQGLEFLIYFQGNSAPDKSGLPSDRFSAERTGGSVSTLTIQRTQQEDSAVYLCASSLPNQPQHFGDGTRLSIL.

CDR3 protein: CASSIGTSGRGTDTQYF. The CDR3 DNA follows: TGTGCCAGTAGTATAGGGACGAGCGGGAGAGGAACAGATACGCAGTATTTT. The rearrangement links TRBV19 to TRBJ2-3, with TRBD2 matching 8 bases. CDR1 is LNHDA and CDR2 is SQIVND in the germline V gene (reference sequence). Trimming cost V 1 base and J 3 bases; bases outside gene matches: 9. CDR3 length: 17 residues.

CDR3 amino acids: CAWTGIPRREQYF. Here the CDR3 DNA reads TGTGCCTGGACCGGGATCCCTCGTCGCGAGCAGTACTTC. This chain joins TRBV30 and TRBJ2-7, with a possible D match to TRBD2 (5 bases). The CDR3 is 13 residues long. V gave up 4 bases and J gave up 6 bases, with 16 bases separating them. Germline assignment: CDR1 GTSNPN and CDR2 SVGIG (reference sequence).

The CDR3 sequence is CASSLVGLNTEAFF. CDR3 nucleotide sequence: TGTGCCAGCAGCTTGGTAGGGCTTAACACTGAAGCTTTCTTT. The chain links TRBV5-4 to TRBJ1-1, with D hard to call. Between the trimmed V and J ends, which lost 0 bases and 2 bases, there was a span of 8 bases. CDR1 SGHNT and CDR2 YYREEE come from the germline V gene (reference sequence). This CDR3 contains 14 residues.

This chain links TRBV5-6 with TRBJ2-2; D uncertain. V was shortened by 4 bases and J by 6 bases, with 13 bases between the two germline ends. Germline CDR1 reads SGHDT; CDR2 reads YYEEEE. This CDR3 has 14 amino acids. The CDR3 DNA reads TGTGCCAGCAGCCGGGCTGGGAATTCCGGGGAGCTGTTTTTT. This sequence encodes CASSRAGNSGELFF.

This clone was seen a handful of times. V is TRBV7-6 and J is TRBJ2-7; 8 nucleotides match TRBD1. The CDR3 length is 15 residues. V was clipped by 2 bases and J by 2 bases; unmatched bases: 5. From germline, CDR1 is SGHVS and CDR2 FNYEAQ. DNA of the CDR3: TGTGCCAGCAGCTTAAAGGGGGACAGGACCTACGAGCAGTACTTC. Its protein is CASSLKGDRTYEQYF.

This clone was seen just once. V and J are TRBV7-6 and TRBJ1-3; possibly TRBD1 for D (6 bases). Trimming removed 6 bases from V and 1 base from J, with 10 bases in between. Germline V gene lookup returns CDR1 SGHVS and CDR2 FNYEAQ. This CDR3 is built from 14 residues. CDR3: CASSPRGSGNTIYF. The CDR3 nucleotides are TGTGCCAGCAGTCCCAGGGGATCTGGAAACACCATATATTTT.

This clone appeared a single time. J is TRBJ2-3 and V is TRBV5-1; D remains ambiguous. V lost 3 bases, J lost 1 base, and 12 bases lay in between. Per germline, CDR1 SGHRS and CDR2 YFSETQ. This CDR3 contains 15 residues. The CDR3 region has the DNA TGCGCCAGCAGCTATGCCGGCGGAGGCACAGATACGCAGTATTTT. As protein: CASSYAGGGTDTQYF.

This clone was counted only a few times. Other DNA sequences in this sample translate to the same CDR3. The J gene is TRBJ1-2, the V gene TRBV6-5; 9 nucleotides match TRBD1. The CDR3 runs to 14 residues. Germline CDR1 MNHEY, CDR2 SVGAGI. V gave up 6 bases and J gave up 3 bases; unmatched junction bases: 5. The DNA of the CDR3 is TGTGCCAGCAGCTTAACAGGGGGCGACTATGGCTACACCTTC. Amino acid sequence: CASSLTGGDYGYTF.

The chain has TRBV5-1 and TRBJ2-7; 9 bases align to TRBD1. CDR1 and CDR2 (germline): SGHRS, YFSETQ. CDR3 size: 14 residues. Trimming took 4 bases from V and 2 from J; bases not matched to a gene: 4. In DNA, the CDR3 is TGCGCCAGCAGCCCCGGGGACAGGGCCTACGAGCAGTACTTC. This gives the protein CASSPGDRAYEQYF.

A few counts support this clone. This rearrangement joins TRBV6-1 to TRBJ1-1, with D possibly TRBD1 on 5 matching bases. Germline V gives CDR1 MNHNS, CDR2 SASEGT. Trimming left V 6 bases short and J 3 bases short, with 11 bases between. The length of the CDR3 is 13 residues. CDR3 sequence: CASRTQDYTEAFF. CDR3 sequence (DNA): TGTGCCAGCAGAACACAGGATTACACTGAAGCTTTCTTT.

V and J are TRBV27 and TRBJ1-5; D is uncertain. This CDR3 contains 13 residues. The V end lost 2 bases, the J end lost 4 bases, and 6 bases lay between the germline ends. CDR1 is MNHEY and CDR2 is SMNVEV in the germline V gene (reference sequence). The CDR3 DNA sequence: TGTGCCAGCAGTTTACAGGAGAATCAGCCCCAGCATTTT. As protein: CASSLQENQPQHF.

The V gene is TRBV11-2, the J gene TRBJ2-7; TRBD2 is a possible D gene (7 bases). The CDR3 consists of 12 residues. Per the germline V gene, CDR1 is SGHAT and CDR2 is FQNNGV. Trimming pared 5 bases from V and 6 bases from J, leaving 11 bases between. This CDR3 reads CASSLGGPEQYF. Here the CDR3 DNA reads TGTGCCAGCAGCCTCGGGGGGCCCGAGCAGTACTTC.

Only a few counts were recorded for this clone. The gene calls are TRBV6-6 and TRBJ1-5, with D unresolved. V was clipped by 6 bases and J by 5 bases, with 5 bases between them. Germline V gene sequence: CDR1 MNHNY, CDR2 SVGAGI (reference sequence). This CDR3 is 11 amino acids long. The CDR3, as DNA: TGTGCCAGCAGAGCGGATCAGCCCCAGCATTTT. Translated: CASRADQPQHF.

This clone was observed a few times. The chain employs TRBV7-9 and TRBJ2-3, with D maybe TRBD2 (5 bases). This CDR3 is built from 11 residues. Germline V gene lookup returns CDR1 SEHNR and CDR2 FQNEAQ (reference sequence). Deletions cut 11 bases from V and 2 bases from J, with 8 bases between. CDR3 sequence: CAAGNTDTQYF. CDR3 DNA: TGTGCCGCGGGTAACACAGATACGCAGTATTTT.

The rearrangement uses TRBV27 and TRBJ1-2; 8 bases are a match to TRBD1. Per germline, CDR1 MNHEY and CDR2 SMNVEV (reference sequence). The CDR3 spans 13 residues. V was clipped by 5 bases and J by 4 bases; unmatched bases: 3. CDR3 amino acids: CASSKQGGYGYTF. In nucleotides, the CDR3 is TGTGCCAGCAGTAAACAGGGGGGCTATGGCTACACCTTC.

The rearrangement joins TRBV7-6 to TRBJ2-7, with TRBD2 as a possible D gene (5 bases). The V gene's germline CDR1 is SGHVS and CDR2 FNYEAQ. V was trimmed by 1 base and J by 3 bases, leaving 7 bases between them. This CDR3 is 13 amino acids long. CDR3 in DNA: TGTGCCAGCAGCTTAGGACTAAACTACGAGCAGTACTTC. As protein: CASSLGLNYEQYF.

This clone has a handful of counts. The gene calls are TRBV18 and TRBJ2-1; 7 nucleotides agree with TRBD1. This CDR3 has 11 amino acids. J gave up 10 bases and V 6 bases, and 3 bases lay outside the gene matches. Germline lookup yields CDR1 KGHSH and CDR2 LQKENI. CDR3 region: CASSSQGEQFF. The CDR3 DNA is TGTGCCAGCTCTTCACAGGGGGAGCAGTTCTTC.

The chain links TRBV6-5 to TRBJ2-2; 7 bases map to TRBD2. The germline gives CDR1 MNHEY, CDR2 SVGAGI. After removal of 6 bases from V and 2 bases from J, the junction contained 6 bases not matched to a gene. The CDR3 has 15 amino acids. The CDR3 DNA is TGTGCCAGCAGGATCCGGGACTATAACACCGGGGAGCTGTTTTTT. Translation gives CASRIRDYNTGELFF.

The chain uses TRBV5-1 and TRBJ2-7, with TRBD1 identical over 11 bases. Looked up from germline, CDR1 is SGHRS and CDR2 is YFSETQ. Trimming cost V 4 bases and J 4 bases; bases outside gene matches: 4. This CDR3 is 14 amino acids long. CDR3 sequence reads: CASSTGQGAYEQYF. CDR3 nucleotides: TGCGCCAGCAGCACAGGACAGGGGGCGTACGAGCAGTACTTC.